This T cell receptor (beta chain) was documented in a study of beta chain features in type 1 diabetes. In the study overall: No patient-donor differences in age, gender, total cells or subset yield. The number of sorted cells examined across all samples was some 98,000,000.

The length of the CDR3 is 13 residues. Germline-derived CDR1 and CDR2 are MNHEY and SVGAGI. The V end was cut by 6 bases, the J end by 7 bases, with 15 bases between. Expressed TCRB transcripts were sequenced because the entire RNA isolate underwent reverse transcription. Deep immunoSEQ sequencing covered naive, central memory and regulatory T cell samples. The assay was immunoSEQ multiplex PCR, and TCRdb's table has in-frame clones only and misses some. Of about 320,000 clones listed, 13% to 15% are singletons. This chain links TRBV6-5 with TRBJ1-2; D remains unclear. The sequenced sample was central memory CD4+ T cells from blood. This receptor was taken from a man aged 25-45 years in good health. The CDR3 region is CASRPRGSSGYTF. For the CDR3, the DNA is TGTGCCAGCAGGCCCCGTGGTTCGTCTGGCTACACCTTC.